This T cell receptor (beta chain) was found in a study of T cell responses to AZD1222 COVID-19 vaccine. Profiled with immunoSEQ multiplex PCR; TCRdb holds only in-frame clones, not every one. The table lists 100,000 to 150,000 clones, over 80% of them singletons. About this clone: What it binds is unknown.

The length of the CDR3 is 14 residues. Trimming stripped 4 bases from V and 0 bases from J, with 9 bases between. Germline V lookup: CDR1 LGHNA, CDR2 YNFKEQ. Regarding the study as a whole: Recipients of two AZD1222 doses showed rising Spike-specific TCR breadth and depth. Clonal diversity was possibly underestimated; the donors were predominantly white British and more often female.

The sample was peripheral blood, taken on day 0 of AZD1222 vaccination. The receptor's source is an adult in good health. The rearrangement joins TRBV4-2 to TRBJ2-5; TRBD1 is a possible D gene (6 bases). The CDR3 is CASSRQGYQETQYF. The CDR3, as DNA: TGTGCCAGCAGCCGTCAGGGGTACCAAGAGACCCAGTACTTC.